The rows below give T cell receptor beta chains drawn from one sample of a study of T cell changes during pregnancy in multiple sclerosis. Generated by immunoSEQ multiplex PCR, the TCRdb table keeps only in-frame clones and is missing some. This table holds under 30,000 clones, over 75% found once. The sample here was CD8+ T cells from peripheral blood mononuclear cells, taken after pregnancy. The receptors originated from a female donor with multiple sclerosis, enrolled in a pregnancy study. CDR3s include the opening cysteine and the closing phenylalanine or tryptophan. The D gene is left open where the match is weak.

v_call d_call cdr3_aa
TRBV11-3 TRBD2 CASATPGLAGLQFF
TRBV7-9 - CASGGLGAEAFF
TRBV6-6 - CASNPGWNRGNEQFF
TRBV27 TRBD2 CASSLSPREGSYEQYF
TRBV19 - CASSSHRATNEKLFF
TRBV5-4 TRBD1 CASSGWDRGYNEQFF
TRBV4-3 - CASSQDRTVVYNEQFF
TRBV4-3 - CASSQERLLNTEAFF
TRBV7-6 TRBD1 CASSRTGRAYEQYF
TRBV6-5 TRBD2 CATLSGTSGYNEQFF
TRBV13 - CASSSGRGTEAFF
TRBV29-1 - CSAQGPDEQYF
TRBV10-3 TRBD1 CAIHPGQGRYEQYF
TRBV29-1 - CSVDAQYNEQFF
TRBV11-3 TRBD1 CASSTRDSSAGNTIYF
TRBV7-9 TRBD2 CASTGLGASGIIGTQYF
TRBV2 - CASRGDTSYEQYF
TRBV13 - CASSPGAGAGYEQYF
TRBV4-1 - CASSPLGVSYEQYF
TRBV27 TRBD2 CASKDRELAGGPEQYF
TRBV7-9 - CASSLMSSYEQYF
TRBV7-2 TRBD2 CASSLGSGSTGELFF
TRBV7-9 - CASSLPSYEQYF
TRBV4-3 TRBD1 CASSQVRGTEAFF
TRBV10-3 - CAIGSGVYNEQFF
TRBV19 TRBD1 CASSIDRGFDQPQHF
TRBV4-1 TRBD2 CASSQAGLAGSETQYF
TRBV11-2 - CASSLKGAGDWVYEQYF
TRBV6-6 TRBD1 CASRRTGTGYGTEAFF
TRBV6-5 TRBD2 CASAELAGQETQYF
TRBV30 TRBD2 CAWSPGLLTGELFF
TRBV11-2 - CASSFPTGIYEQYF
TRBV9 - CASSPWSDPDTQYF
TRBV7-9 TRBD1 CASSLTGEAGNTIYF
TRBV28 - CASSSGTPNEKLFF
TRBV6-1 - CASSGGLEADTQYF